These 4 T cell receptor beta chains originate from one sample sequenced in a study of PD-1 blockade in classical Hodgkin lymphoma. The sample's time point: newly diagnosed, previously untreated cHL patient sample. TCRdb keeps only in-frame clones here, not all; method: immunoSEQ multiplex PCR. The repertoire holds tens of thousands of clones, approximately 90% seen once, with approximately 3.6% in the top ten. Sequenced input: peripheral blood mononuclear cells (PBMCs). These receptors all stem from a human donor with classical Hodgkin lymphoma.

The chain employs TRBV9 and TRBJ2-7; D tentatively reads TRBD1 or TRBD2 (6 bases each). The V end lost 1 base, the J end lost 3 bases, and 14 bases lay between the germline ends. This CDR3 comprises 15 residues. Germline V gene data show CDR1 as SGDLS and CDR2 as YYNGEE. CDR3 in amino acids: CASSVRQEGHYEQYF. CDR3 bases: TGTGCCAGCAGCGTACGACAGGAGGGACACTACGAGCAGTACTTC.

J is TRBJ2-6 and V is TRBV29-1; tentatively, D is TRBD1 (6 bases). The ends were cut back, 3 bases at V and 3 bases at J, with 12 bases in the middle. This CDR3 is built from 15 residues. Germline assignment: CDR1 SQVTM and CDR2 ANQGSEA. In nucleotides, the CDR3 is TGCAGCGTTGATGTACAGGGCTATGGGGCCAACGTCCTGACTTTC. Protein product: CSVDVQGYGANVLTF. Full variable domain (missing parts from reference TRBV29-1 and TRBJ2-6): SAVISQKPSRDICQRGTSLTIQCQVDSQVTMMFWYRQQPGQSLTLIATANQGSEATYESGFVIDKFPISRPNLTFSTLTVSNMSPEDSSIYLCSVDVQGYGANVLTFGAGSRLTVL.

The V call is TRBV7-9, the J call TRBJ2-3; the D gene is possibly TRBD2 (7 bases). The CDR3 contains 14 residues. Trimming removed 6 bases from V and 6 bases from J, with 16 bases in between. Germline values: CDR1 SEHNR, CDR2 FQNEAQ (reference sequence). This CDR3 is CASSSGGGGDTQYF. The CDR3 nucleotides read TGTGCCAGCAGTTCGGGAGGAGGGGGGGATACGCAGTATTTT.

The J gene is TRBJ1-2, the V gene TRBV28; 9 positions match TRBD1. Unmatched junction bases numbered 3, after V lost 6 bases and J lost 4 bases. CDR1 MDHEN and CDR2 SYDVKM come from the germline V gene. The CDR3 loop spans 13 amino acids. The CDR3 protein is CASREGQGYGYTF. The CDR3 region has the DNA TGTGCCAGCAGGGAGGGACAGGGCTATGGCTACACCTTC.